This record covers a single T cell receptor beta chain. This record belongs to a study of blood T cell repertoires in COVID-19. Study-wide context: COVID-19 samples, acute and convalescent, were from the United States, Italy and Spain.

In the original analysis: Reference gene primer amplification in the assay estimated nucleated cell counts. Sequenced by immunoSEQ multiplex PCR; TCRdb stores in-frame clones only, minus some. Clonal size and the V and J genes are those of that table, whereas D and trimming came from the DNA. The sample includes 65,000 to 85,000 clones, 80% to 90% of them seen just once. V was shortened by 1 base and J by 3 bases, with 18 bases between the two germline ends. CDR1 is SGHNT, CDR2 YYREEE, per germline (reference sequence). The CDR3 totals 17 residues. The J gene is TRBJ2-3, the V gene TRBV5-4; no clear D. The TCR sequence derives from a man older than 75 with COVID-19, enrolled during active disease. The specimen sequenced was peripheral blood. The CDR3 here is CASSLSTGARSTDTQYF. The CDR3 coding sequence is TGTGCCAGCAGCTTGTCCACCGGTGCTAGAAGTACAGATACGCAGTATTTT. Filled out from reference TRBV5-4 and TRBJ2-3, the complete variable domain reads ETGVTQSPTHLIKTRGQQVTLRCSSQSGHNTVSWYQQALGQGPQFIFQYYREEENGRGNFPPRFSGLQFPNYSSELNVNALELDDSALYLCASSLSTGARSTDTQYFGPGTRLTVL.